This T cell receptor beta chain stems from a study of cytomegalovirus exposure and HLA in healthy donors. Trimming at V came to 4 bases and at J to 6 bases, leaving 9 bases not matched to a gene. Looked up from germline, CDR1 is SGHRS and CDR2 is YFSETQ. The CDR3 covers 16 residues. With 60 Vbeta and 13 Jbeta primers, the PCR was carried out. Using immunoSEQ multiplex PCR, the repertoire was profiled, and TCRdb retains in-frame clones only, with some absent. The sample includes 150,000 to 200,000 clones, about 80% of them seen just once. The table lists this clone with a few counts. Its antigen is not known. General study points: Upon later analysis, TCR association rates were observed to vary by HLA locus, being highest for DRB1 and lowest for HLA-C. Productive status was seen about 87% or about 30% of the time for most TCR beta V segments in an earlier analysis. Reports state that TCR beta sequences accurately predicted most subjects' HLA-A and HLA-B alleles. An assumption of roughly uniform sequencing depth across donors underlay the presence/absence analyses.

The specimen sequenced was PBMCs. The source of this sequence is a woman in her 40s in good health and CMV-seronegative. This rearrangement joins TRBV5-1 to TRBJ2-1; 11 nucleotides line up with TRBD2. The CDR3 sequence: CASSRPKTSGINEQFF. CDR3 in DNA: TGCGCCAGCAGCCGCCCCAAGACTAGCGGGATCAATGAGCAGTTCTTC.